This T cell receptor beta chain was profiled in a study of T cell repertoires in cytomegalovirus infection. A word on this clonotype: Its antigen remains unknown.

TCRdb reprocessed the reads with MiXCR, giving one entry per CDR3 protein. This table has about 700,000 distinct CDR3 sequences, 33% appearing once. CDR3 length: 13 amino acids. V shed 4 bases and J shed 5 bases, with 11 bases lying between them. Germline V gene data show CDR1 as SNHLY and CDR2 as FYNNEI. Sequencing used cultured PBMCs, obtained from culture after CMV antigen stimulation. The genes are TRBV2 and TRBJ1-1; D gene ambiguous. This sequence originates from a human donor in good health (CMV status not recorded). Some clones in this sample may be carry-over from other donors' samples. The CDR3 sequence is CASSGSRETEAFF. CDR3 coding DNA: TGTGCCAGCAGTGGGTCTAGGGAGACTGAAGCTTTCTTT.